The 27 T cell receptor beta chains below were found in one sample sequenced in a study of T cells in Graves' hyperthyroidism and ophthalmopathy. What was amplified from RNA transcripts were TCR beta CDR3 regions. Initially, a first-round RT-PCR of the TCR CDR3 employed the HTBI primer set. TCRdb used MiXCR to reprocess the multiplex PCR reads, holding one entry per CDR3 protein. The sample includes around 530,000 distinct CDR3 sequences, roughly 15% of them seen just once. The specimen sequenced was blood. Every receptor here comes from a woman aged 18-35 years with Graves' ophthalmopathy.

This clonotype was observed a few times. The CDR3 loop reads CASSSGVRAEEKLFF. CDR3 sequence (DNA): TGCGCCAGCAGCTCCGGGGTCCGCGCGGAAGAAAAACTGTTTTTT. The chain has TRBV5-1 and TRBJ1-4, with D unresolved. CDR3 length: 15 residues. Germline-derived CDR1 and CDR2 are SGHRS and YFSETQ. Trimming removed 3 bases from V and 8 bases from J, with 17 bases in between.

The chain couples TRBV28 to TRBJ2-7, with a weak D call TRBD1 (5 bases). V lost 5 bases and J lost 2, with 13 bases in between. Germline V gives CDR1 MDHEN, CDR2 SYDVKM. The length of the CDR3 is 14 residues. The CDR3 region is CASSTTVGAYEQYF. Written as DNA, the CDR3 is TGTGCCAGCAGTACGACAGTCGGCGCCTACGAGCAGTACTTC.

The chain is built from TRBV9 and TRBJ2-1; D call uncertain. The V gene lost 5 bases and the J gene lost 2 bases, with 14 bases spanning the gap. The CDR3 totals 15 residues. CDR1 is SGDLS and CDR2 is YYNGEE in the germline V gene. CDR3 sequence (DNA): TGTGCCAGCAGTTTCACGGAAGACCCCTACAATGAGCAGTTCTTC. Its protein is CASSFTEDPYNEQFF.

This clonotype was detected ten times or more. This chain uses TRBV28 with TRBJ1-1, with 10 bases that match TRBD1. CDR3 length: 12 amino acids. V lost 11 bases to trimming and J lost 7 bases; unmatched junction nucleotides: 7. Per germline, CDR1 MDHEN and CDR2 SYDVKM. The CDR3: CAARQGANEAFF. In DNA, the CDR3 is TGTGCCGCCAGACAGGGGGCAAATGAAGCTTTCTTT.

This clonotype was detected many times. This chain links TRBV18 with TRBJ1-2; D gene ambiguous. Germline V gene lookup returns CDR1 KGHSH and CDR2 LQKENI. Deletions cut 4 bases from V and 8 bases from J, with 11 bases between. This CDR3 comprises 12 residues. Here the CDR3 reads CASSQRTGGYTF. The CDR3 coding sequence is TGTGCCAGCTCACAAAGGACGGGGGGCTACACCTTC. The complete variable domain, with remaining parts taken from reference TRBV18 and TRBJ1-2, reads NAGVMQNPRHLVRRRGQEARLRCSPMKGHSHVYWYRQLPEEGLKFMVYLQKENIIDESGMPKERFSAEFPKEGPSILRIQQVVRGDSAAYFCASSQRTGGYTFGSGTRLTVV.

The rearrangement uses TRBV29-1 and TRBJ2-1; D may be TRBD2 (6 bases). The germline V gene has CDR1 SQVTM and CDR2 ANQGSEA. CDR3 size: 14 residues. V lost 4 bases, J lost 9 bases, and 19 bases lay in between. CDR3: CSVVAAGVGGEQFF. In DNA form, the CDR3 reads TGCAGCGTTGTAGCGGCTGGGGTGGGGGGTGAGCAGTTCTTC.

This clonotype was observed a few times. The J gene is TRBJ2-6, the V gene TRBV6-1, with 8 bases fitting TRBD1. This CDR3 comprises 15 residues. Looked up from germline, CDR1 is MNHNS and CDR2 is SASEGT. Losses at the gene ends were 7 bases for V and 2 bases for J; bases not matched to a gene: 4. The CDR3 is CASIGTGAGANVLTF. In nucleotides, the CDR3 is TGTGCCAGCATAGGGACAGGAGCTGGGGCCAACGTCCTGACTTTC.

The chain uses TRBV14 and TRBJ1-1; 10 nucleotides align to TRBD1. CDR3 length equals 17 residues. Germline CDR1 and CDR2: SGHDN and FVKESK. Trimming removed 0 bases from V and 4 bases from J; junction bases left unmatched: 8. CDR3: CASSQDVPGTGVTEAFF. The CDR3 bases are TGTGCCAGCAGCCAAGATGTTCCCGGGACAGGGGTCACTGAAGCTTTCTTT.

This clonotype came up many times. The chain joins TRBV27 to TRBJ2-1; D not certain. The V and J ends lost 2 bases and 6 bases respectively, with 17 bases between them. Germline V CDR1 and CDR2: MNHEY, SMNVEV (reference sequence). The CDR3 runs to 16 residues. The CDR3 reads CASSLILATAPNEQFF. CDR3 DNA: TGTGCCAGCAGTTTAATTTTAGCTACAGCCCCCAATGAGCAGTTCTTC.

The chain has TRBV28 and TRBJ2-1; 11 bases line up with TRBD2. CDR1 and CDR2 (germline): MDHEN, SYDVKM. The CDR3 contains 16 residues. The V gene end was trimmed by 5 bases and the J gene end by 9 bases; junction bases not matched to a gene: 12. CDR3 sequence: CASSPPGLAGEAEQFF. For the CDR3, the DNA is TGTGCCAGCAGTCCACCTGGACTAGCGGGTGAGGCTGAGCAGTTCTTC.

This sequence joins TRBV29-1 and TRBJ1-1; perhaps TRBD1 as D (6 bases). Trimming left V 1 base short and J 1 base short, with 13 bases between. Germline V lookup: CDR1 SQVTM, CDR2 ANQGSEA. The CDR3 covers 15 residues. In nucleotides, the CDR3 is TGCAGCGTTGAAGCGCTGGGGGCCAAGAACACTGAAGCTTTCTTT. Its protein is CSVEALGAKNTEAFF.

V and J are TRBV11-3 and TRBJ2-1; no reliable D call. The V gene lost 4 bases and the J gene lost 3 bases, with 7 bases spanning the gap. Germline loops: CDR1 SGHNT, CDR2 YENEEA. The CDR3 is 13 residues long. This chain's CDR3 is CASSSNLYNEQFF. The CDR3 nucleotides are TGTGCCAGCAGCTCTAACCTCTACAATGAGCAGTTCTTC.

This clonotype occurred many times. V usage is TRBV29-1 and J usage is TRBJ1-1, with no clear D. Per germline, CDR1 SQVTM and CDR2 ANQGSEA. CDR3 length: 13 amino acids. V was cut by 3 bases and J by 2 bases, with 10 bases left in between. The CDR3 region has the DNA TGCAGCGTTGATAATGGATACAACACTGAAGCTTTCTTT. This sequence encodes CSVDNGYNTEAFF.

The chain uses TRBV5-6 and TRBJ2-1, with TRBD2 identical over 8 bases. The CDR3 is made up of 16 amino acids. The trim removed 4 bases at V and 3 bases at J, leaving 9 bases unmatched. CDR1 is SGHDT and CDR2 is YYEEEE in the germline V gene. The CDR3 reads CASSAGLAPLYNEQFF. CDR3 DNA sequence: TGTGCCAGCAGCGCAGGACTAGCCCCCCTCTACAATGAGCAGTTCTTC.

This clonotype was seen many times. The chain combines TRBV11-2 with TRBJ1-1; the D is unclear. Germline loops: CDR1 SGHAT, CDR2 FQNNGV. The CDR3 is 15 residues long. The V end was cut by 6 bases, the J end by 3 bases, with 17 bases between. The CDR3 protein is CASSLSLVTHTEAFF. In nucleotides, the CDR3 is TGTGCCAGCAGTTTAAGCCTCGTCACCCACACTGAAGCTTTCTTT.

This clonotype was observed many times. CDR3: CASSAEGAITGELFF. In nucleotides, the CDR3 is TGTGCCAGCAGCGCCGAGGGAGCGATCACCGGGGAGCTGTTTTTT. The V gene is TRBV2, the J gene TRBJ2-2; maybe TRBD2 (5 bases). The CDR3 has 15 residues. Deletions cut 6 bases from V and 4 bases from J, with 15 bases between. CDR1 SNHLY and CDR2 FYNNEI come from the germline V gene.

The V gene is TRBV6-1, the J gene TRBJ1-6; unclear D gene. This CDR3 spans 16 amino acids. Trimming removed 2 bases at V and 7 bases at J, with 15 bases between. Germline loops: CDR1 MNHNS, CDR2 SASEGT. The CDR3 region has the DNA TGTGCCAGCAGTGAAAATTCGGCCTTCCGAAATTCACCCCTCCACTTT. Its translation is CASSENSAFRNSPLHF.

This clonotype was counted many times. One end of the junction varies from germline; a read error may be responsible. The chain employs TRBV6-1 and TRBJ1-5; D gene ambiguous. The CDR3 is 14 residues long. The germline CDR1 and CDR2 sequences are MNHNS and SASEGT. CDR3 amino acids: CASSEQRSNQPQHF. CDR3 nucleotides: TGTGCCAGTAGTGAACAGAGATCCAATCAGCCCCAGCATTTT.

This clonotype has a count of ten or more. V gene TRBV2 combines with J gene TRBJ2-3; TRBD1 matches at 11 bases. V was clipped by 6 bases and J by 5 bases; unmatched bases: 19. Germline values: CDR1 SNHLY, CDR2 FYNNEI. The CDR3 length is 19 residues. Here the CDR3 DNA reads TGTGCCAGCAGGGCGCCCGGGACAGGGGGGGTTCGGAGACAAGATACGCAGTATTTT. Amino acid sequence: CASRAPGTGGVRRQDTQYF.

There are a few counts of this clonotype. J is TRBJ1-6 and V is TRBV5-8; D is perhaps TRBD1 (5 bases). CDR3 size: 14 residues. The V end was cut by 0 bases, the J end by 8 bases, with 9 bases between. CDR1 SGHTS and CDR2 YDEGEE come from the germline V gene. CDR3 nucleotide sequence: TGTGCCAGCAGCTTGGGGACACCTCATTCACCCCTCCACTTT. Translation: CASSLGTPHSPLHF.

The table lists this clonotype with many counts. The chain is built from TRBV3-1 and TRBJ1-1; D is uncertain. This CDR3 region has 13 residues. V lost 6 bases, J lost 8 bases, and 16 bases lay in between. CDR1 is LGHDT and CDR2 is YNNKEL in the germline V gene (reference sequence). This CDR3 is CASSRMDGNEAFF. CDR3 nucleotide sequence: TGTGCCAGCAGTCGGATGGACGGCAACGAAGCTTTCTTT. The full variable domain, its missing parts supplied by reference TRBV3-1 and TRBJ1-1, is DTAVSQTPKYLVTQMGNDKSIKCEQNLGHDTMYWYKQDSKKFLKIMFSYNNKELIINETVPNRFSPKSPDKAHLNLHINSLELGDSAVYFCASSRMDGNEAFFGQGTRLTVV.

This clonotype appeared a few times. The CDR3 reads CSVVGENTGELFF. DNA for the CDR3: TGCAGCGTTGTAGGGGAGAACACCGGGGAGCTGTTTTTT. The J gene is TRBJ2-2, the V gene TRBV29-1, with a tentative D call TRBD1 (5 bases). V was cut by 4 bases and J by 1 base, with 7 bases left in between. Germline assignment: CDR1 SQVTM and CDR2 ANQGSEA. The CDR3 has 13 residues.

Ten or more counts support this clonotype. The rearrangement links TRBV13 to TRBJ1-1, with no clear D. Germline CDR1 PRHDT, CDR2 FYEKMQ (reference sequence). The CDR3 extends over 13 amino acids. Trimming left V 8 bases short and J 0 bases short, with 10 bases between. The CDR3 nucleotides read TGTGCCAGCTACAACACGATGAACACTGAAGCTTTCTTT. It is translated as CASYNTMNTEAFF.

This clonotype occurred many times. This sequence joins TRBV7-8 and TRBJ1-1; D unresolved. The germline V gene has CDR1 SGHVS and CDR2 FQNEAQ. The CDR3 has 15 amino acids. V shed 5 bases and J shed 1 base, with 14 bases lying between them. Here the CDR3 DNA reads TGTGCCAGCAGCGGGCAGACAAGAGAGAACACTGAAGCTTTCTTT. This encodes CASSGQTRENTEAFF.

This clonotype was detected ten times or more. The chain couples TRBV5-6 to TRBJ1-1; D is unclear. Germline CDR1 SGHDT, CDR2 YYEEEE. V dropped 0 bases and J dropped 2 bases, with 11 bases sitting between them. The CDR3 covers 15 residues. The CDR3 sequence is CASSLVPAENTEAFF. CDR3 bases: TGTGCCAGCAGCTTGGTGCCAGCCGAAAACACTGAAGCTTTCTTT.

The V call is TRBV7-3, the J call TRBJ1-2, with TRBD1 identical over 10 bases. CDR1 is SGHTA, CDR2 FQGTGA, per germline. V was pared by 0 bases and J by 7 bases, with 2 bases of the junction left unmatched. The CDR3 spans 14 residues. Here the CDR3 reads CASSLTGTGVGYTF. The DNA of the CDR3 is TGTGCCAGCAGCTTAACGGGGACAGGGGTTGGCTACACCTTC. Looking up the rest from reference TRBV7-3 and TRBJ1-2 gives the full variable domain: GAGVSQTPSNKVTEKGKYVELRCDPISGHTALYWYRQSLGQGPEFLIYFQGTGAADDSGLPNDRFFAVRPEGSVSTLKIQRTERGDSAVYLCASSLTGTGVGYTFGSGTRLTVV.

This clonotype was seen ten or more times. The chain carries TRBV30 and TRBJ1-3; D is uncertain. This CDR3 is built from 15 residues. The V gene's germline CDR1 is GTSNPN and CDR2 SVGIG (reference sequence). Trimming shortened V by 4 bases and J by 0 bases, and 13 bases separated the two germline ends. CDR3 protein: CAWMPQDSSGNTIYF. The DNA of the CDR3 is TGTGCCTGGATGCCGCAGGACTCCTCTGGAAACACCATATATTTT.